These 11 T cell receptor beta chains were sequenced from one sample in a study of cytomegalovirus exposure and HLA in healthy donors. The PCR employed 60 Vbeta primers together with 13 Jbeta primers. Assay used: immunoSEQ multiplex PCR; TCRdb lists only in-frame clones, some missing. The table records approximately 100,000 clones, 60% to 80% of them present only once. Sequenced material: PBMCs. The source is a man aged 45 to 65 in good health and CMV-seropositive.

The sample holds a few counts of this clone. J is TRBJ2-5 and V is TRBV27; 10 bases map to TRBD1. Trimming cost V 5 bases and J 3 bases; bases outside gene matches: 6. Germline assignment: CDR1 MNHEY and CDR2 SMNVEV (reference sequence). This CDR3 spans 15 amino acids. The CDR3 sequence is CASSPRTGGKETQYF. The DNA for the CDR3 is TGTGCCAGCAGTCCAAGGACAGGGGGAAAAGAGACCCAGTACTTC.

The gene calls are TRBV18 and TRBJ2-3; 7 positions match TRBD1. CDR3 size: 16 residues. Germline loops: CDR1 KGHSH, CDR2 LQKENI. J lost 4 bases, V lost 4 bases, and 11 bases had no gene match. In DNA form, the CDR3 reads TGTGCCAGCTCACTTTCACCCGACAGGGAAGCAGATACGCAGTATTTT. This translates into CASSLSPDREADTQYF.

The rearrangement joins TRBV7-3 to TRBJ2-1, with 11 positions matching TRBD2. V lost 5 bases, J lost 0 bases, and 9 bases stayed unmatched. Looked up from germline, CDR1 is SGHTA and CDR2 is FQGTGA. The CDR3 loop spans 18 amino acids. Here the CDR3 reads CASSRTGTSGSSYNEQFF. CDR3 sequence (DNA): TGTGCCAGCAGCCGGACCGGGACTAGCGGAAGCTCCTACAATGAGCAGTTCTTC.

This chain joins TRBV18 and TRBJ1-4, with D hard to call. This CDR3 has 13 residues. Germline V gives CDR1 KGHSH, CDR2 LQKENI. V was clipped by 5 bases and J by 7 bases, with 11 bases between them. The CDR3 is CASSMEAPEKLFF. CDR3 bases: TGTGCCAGCTCAATGGAGGCGCCTGAAAAACTGTTTTTT.

In its sample, this clone was seen once. The rearrangement joins TRBV6-1 to TRBJ2-3; D not resolved. V lost 1 base and J 1 base, leaving 9 bases between the germline ends. Germline CDR1 reads MNHNS; CDR2 reads SASEGT. The CDR3 covers 15 residues. CDR3 bases: TGTGCCAGCAGTGAAGAAATGGCGGGCACAGATACGCAGTATTTT. Translated: CASSEEMAGTDTQYF.

The count of this clone is one. The V and J genes are TRBV7-2 and TRBJ1-1; TRBD1 is a possible D gene (6 bases). Germline V lookup: CDR1 SGHTA, CDR2 FQGNSA. The CDR3 has 14 residues. The ends were cut back, 5 bases at V and 0 bases at J, with 10 bases in the middle. The CDR3: CASSPRGLNTEAFF. In DNA form, the CDR3 reads TGTGCCAGCAGCCCCAGGGGATTGAACACTGAAGCTTTCTTT.

The rearrangement uses TRBV5-6 and TRBJ1-6, with 10 bases lining up with TRBD1. The J segment lost 12 bases and the V segment lost 5 bases, leaving 8 bases of the junction unmatched. Germline lookup yields CDR1 SGHDT and CDR2 YYEEEE. CDR3 size: 14 residues. CDR3 DNA sequence: TGTGCCAGCAGTTCCGGGACAGGGGATCGACCCCTCCACTTT. Translating gives CASSSGTGDRPLHF.

The rearrangement links TRBV5-4 to TRBJ2-7, with D possibly matching TRBD2 (6 bases). Germline V gene data show CDR1 as SGHNT and CDR2 as YYREEE (reference sequence). The CDR3 has 16 amino acids. Trimming stripped 3 bases from V and 5 bases from J, with 21 bases between. CDR3 amino acids: CASSSAHTGTGNEQYF. The DNA of the CDR3 is TGTGCCAGCAGCTCCGCTCACACCGGGACTGGCAACGAGCAGTACTTC.

The V call is TRBV5-6, the J call TRBJ2-7; TRBD2 is a possible D gene (6 bases). The CDR3 is 13 residues long. The germline V gene encodes CDR1 SGHDT and CDR2 YYEEEE. V was shortened by 5 bases and J by 0 bases, with 9 bases between the two germline ends. The CDR3 DNA reads as TGTGCCAGCAGTTGGCGGGGCTCCTACGAGCAGTACTTC. This codes for CASSWRGSYEQYF.

The J gene is TRBJ2-3, the V gene TRBV30; 10 bases fit TRBD2. Germline loops: CDR1 GTSNPN, CDR2 SVGIG (reference sequence). This CDR3 contains 15 residues. V lost 4 bases, J lost 4 bases, and 8 bases stayed unmatched. This CDR3 reads CAWIKAGGLPDTQYF. The CDR3 bases are TGTGCCTGGATAAAAGCGGGAGGGTTGCCAGATACGCAGTATTTT.

The rearrangement links TRBV5-1 to TRBJ1-1; TRBD1 matches 8 bases. Germline CDR1 and CDR2: SGHRS and YFSETQ. V lost 4 bases to trimming and J lost 0 bases; unmatched junction nucleotides: 11. This CDR3 is 17 amino acids long. The CDR3 DNA sequence: TGCGCCAGCAGCCGGCCGACAGGGGATCAAATGAACACTGAAGCTTTCTTT. It translates to CASSRPTGDQMNTEAFF.